This is a list of T cell receptor beta chains from one sample in a study of T cell responses to AZD1222 COVID-19 vaccine. Using immunoSEQ multiplex PCR, the repertoire was profiled, and TCRdb retains in-frame clones only, with some absent. The data show 150,000 to 200,000 clones, with approximately 90% seen just once and around 3% held by the top ten. The source was peripheral blood, collected on day 0 of AZD1222 vaccination. The source of these receptors is an adult in good health. CDR3s include the opening cysteine and the closing phenylalanine or tryptophan.

V gene,J gene,CDR3 protein
TRBV3-1/TRBV3-2,TRBJ2-7,CASSPSRGGYEQYF
TRBV9,TRBJ1-2,CASSGQFGYTF
TRBV30,TRBJ1-1,CAWSPTGNTEAFF
TRBV11-2,TRBJ1-5,CASSLDRAGMTPQHF
TRBV4-3,TRBJ2-1,CASSQDWYRGVDNEQFF
TRBV9,TRBJ2-1,CASSPHSGTGMNEQFF
TRBV15,TRBJ1-3,CATGIYSGNTIYF
TRBV7-2,TRBJ1-2,CASSPPGQGIYGYTF
TRBV2,TRBJ1-1,CASSARDRDFGDTVTEAFF
TRBV5-1,TRBJ1-4,CASSLSGANEKLFF
TRBV14,TRBJ2-7,CASSRMGSSYEQYF
TRBV6-4,TRBJ1-1,CASSDRQDTEAFF
TRBV5-1,TRBJ1-5,CASSLTGGGQPQHF
TRBV19,TRBJ2-2,CASTGLGQGDTGELFF
TRBV7-2,TRBJ1-4,CASRDGQGLNEKLFF
TRBV18,TRBJ1-2,CASSPSGQGGYTF
TRBV4-3,TRBJ1-2,CASSQDGTGDGYTF
TRBV27,TRBJ1-6,CASSWRALGSPLHF
TRBV25-1,TRBJ2-2,CASSPPTGPELFF
TRBV7-8,TRBJ2-1,CASSPHPPGLEVSYNEQFF
TRBV19,TRBJ1-1,CASSKRGYTEAFF
TRBV3-1/TRBV3-2,TRBJ1-3,CASSPPPGSGNTIYF
TRBV7-2,TRBJ1-1,CASSLAREKEAFF
TRBV7-2,TRBJ2-1,CASSLAPGSYNEQFF
TRBV7-9,TRBJ1-1,CASSARDRGLNTEAFF
TRBV4-3,TRBJ1-1,CASSQGTSGTEAFF
TRBV5-3,TRBJ2-2,CARTTPRQSGSGELFF
TRBV28,TRBJ2-7,CASSLISSGGNEQYF
TRBV6-5,TRBJ1-6,CASSYRTLNSPLHF
TRBV12-5,TRBJ2-5,CASDREDAQETQYF
TRBV7-2,TRBJ2-7,CASSFEPGVPGRNEQYF
TRBV7-2,TRBJ2-3,CASSLPVNALTDTQYF
TRBV4-1,TRBJ2-7,CASSQTASGGAIEQYF
TRBV6-4,TRBJ1-5,CASSPTGADQPQHF
TRBV19,TRBJ2-5,CASSITGTSGEETQYF